The clone carrying this TCR beta chain was seen more than once but under ten times. Method: immunoSEQ multiplex PCR; TCRdb's copy keeps in-frame clones and lacks some. The sample consists of about 70,000 clones, roughly nine tenths of them appearing once. The data are from a study of T cell changes during pregnancy in multiple sclerosis. This CDR3 spans 15 amino acids. Germline-derived CDR1 and CDR2 are SNHLY and FYNNEI. J gave up 4 bases and V 4 bases, and 8 bases lay outside the gene matches. Sequences were derived from peripheral blood, sampled after pregnancy. The rearrangement uses TRBV2 and TRBJ1-2; 8 bases map to TRBD1. The sequence came from a female donor with multiple sclerosis, enrolled in a pregnancy study. Here the CDR3 reads CASSAPGQGGYGYTF. For the CDR3, the DNA is TGTGCCAGCAGTGCCCCAGGACAGGGCGGCTATGGCTACACCTTC.